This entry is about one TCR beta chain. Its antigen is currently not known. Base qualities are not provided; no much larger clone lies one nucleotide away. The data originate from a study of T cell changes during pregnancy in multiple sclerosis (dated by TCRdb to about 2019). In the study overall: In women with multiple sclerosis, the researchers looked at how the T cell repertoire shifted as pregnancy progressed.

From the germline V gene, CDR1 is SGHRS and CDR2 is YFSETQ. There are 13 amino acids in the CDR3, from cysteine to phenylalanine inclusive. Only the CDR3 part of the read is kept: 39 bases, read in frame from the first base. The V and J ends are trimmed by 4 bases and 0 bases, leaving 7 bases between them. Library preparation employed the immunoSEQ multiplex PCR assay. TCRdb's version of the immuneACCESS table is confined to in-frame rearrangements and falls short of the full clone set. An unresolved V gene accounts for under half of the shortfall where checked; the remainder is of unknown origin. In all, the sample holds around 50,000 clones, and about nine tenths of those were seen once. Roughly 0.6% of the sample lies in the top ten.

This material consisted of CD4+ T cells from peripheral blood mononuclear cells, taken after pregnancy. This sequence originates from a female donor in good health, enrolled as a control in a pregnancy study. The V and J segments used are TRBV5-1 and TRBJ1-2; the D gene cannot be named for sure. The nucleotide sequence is TGCGCCAGCAGCCAGATGACTAACTATGGCTACACCTTC. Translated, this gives CASSQMTNYGYTF.